Listed below are T cell receptor beta chains from one sample, sequenced in a study of T cell repertoires in cytomegalovirus infection. TCRdb reprocessed the reads with MiXCR, giving one entry per CDR3 protein. The sample comprises 200,000 to 300,000 distinct CDR3 sequences, 9% to 15% of which are singletons, and 1.5% to 2% rests with the top ten. Input material: PBMCs. The source is a human donor in good health (CMV status not recorded). Some clones in this sample may be carry-over from other donors' samples. Each CDR3 is given with its conserved first and last residue. D genes are given only for firm matches. Clone sizes are given selectively: once, few, many, or a class where the clone is expanded.

J gene,clone size,D gene,V gene,CDR3 DNA,CDR3 protein
TRBJ1-6,many,.,TRBV12-3/TRBV12-4,TGTGCCAGCACGAGCTCCTATAATTCACCCCTCCACTTT,CASTSSYNSPLHF
TRBJ1-1,.,.,TRBV29-1,TGCAGCGCCCGAAGTGAGGTTGAAGCTTTCTTT,CSARSEVEAFF
TRBJ1-1,many,TRBD1,TRBV7-8,TGTGCCAGCAGCTTAGGGGGACAGGGAAGGGGGAGCGCTTTCTTT,CASSLGGQGRGSAFF
TRBJ1-1,many,.,TRBV12-3/TRBV12-4,TGTGCCAGCACCGTCAGCGGGGGGAACACTGAAGCTTTCTTT,CASTVSGGNTEAFF
TRBJ2-1,.,.,TRBV19,TGTGCCAGTAGTGTTGAGGGAGCCTTCTCCTACAATGAGCAGTTCTTC,CASSVEGAFSYNEQFF
TRBJ1-2,many,.,TRBV28,TGTGCCAGCAGTTTATTTGGGGGGCAAGAGGGCTACACCTTC,CASSLFGGQEGYTF
TRBJ2-7,many,TRBD1,TRBV7-8,TGTGCCAGCAGCTCCCCCCCGGGACAGGGGGCTTACGAGCAGTACTTC,CASSSPPGQGAYEQYF
TRBJ2-5,.,TRBD2,TRBV29-1,TGCAGCGTTCCTAGACCGGGACTAGCGGGGGGGCTGGGGCAAGAGACCCAGTACTTC,CSVPRPGLAGGLGQETQYF
TRBJ1-2,many,TRBD1,TRBV7-8,TGTGCCAGCACCGAAATGACAGGGGACTATGGCTACACCTTC,CASTEMTGDYGYTF
TRBJ1-1,many,.,TRBV20-1,TGCAGTGCTAGAGATCGGGGGAGTATGGCTGAAGCTTTCTTT,CSARDRGSMAEAFF
TRBJ2-4,many,.,TRBV7-2,TGTGCCAGCAGCCCCCAGGGGCGCAGAAACATTCAGTACTTC,CASSPQGRRNIQYF
TRBJ1-2,few,.,TRBV5-5,TGTGCCAGCAGCTTGGCCGGACTCGCCTATGGCTACACCTTC,CASSLAGLAYGYTF
TRBJ1-5,few,.,TRBV19,TGTGCCAGTAGTATCTACCCCAGCCCGAACAATCAGCCCCAGCATTTT,CASSIYPSPNNQPQHF
TRBJ1-5,many,.,TRBV7-2,TGTGCCAGCAGCTTAGGAAAGAATCAGCCCCAGCATTTT,CASSLGKNQPQHF
TRBJ2-6,many,.,TRBV7-9,TGTGCCAGCAGCGGCCCTTCTGGGGCCAACGTCCTGACTTTC,CASSGPSGANVLTF
TRBJ2-3,.,.,TRBV19,TGTGCCAGTAGTAAGACAGGCACTAGCACAGATACGCAGTATTTT,CASSKTGTSTDTQYF
TRBJ2-7,many,.,TRBV6-1,TGTGCCAGCAGTGCTAGAGGGGGGATCTACGAGCAGTACTTC,CASSARGGIYEQYF
TRBJ2-2,many,TRBD1,TRBV7-2,TGTGCCAGCAGCCTGGACAGGGGGGACACCGGGGAGCTGTTTTTT,CASSLDRGDTGELFF
TRBJ1-5,few,.,TRBV11-3,TGTGCCAGCAGCTTACGACACAATCAGCCCCAGCATTTT,CASSLRHNQPQHF
TRBJ2-2,many,.,TRBV12-3/TRBV12-4,TGTGCCAGCAATCGGAGAAAGGGCACCGGGGAGCTGTTTTTT,CASNRRKGTGELFF